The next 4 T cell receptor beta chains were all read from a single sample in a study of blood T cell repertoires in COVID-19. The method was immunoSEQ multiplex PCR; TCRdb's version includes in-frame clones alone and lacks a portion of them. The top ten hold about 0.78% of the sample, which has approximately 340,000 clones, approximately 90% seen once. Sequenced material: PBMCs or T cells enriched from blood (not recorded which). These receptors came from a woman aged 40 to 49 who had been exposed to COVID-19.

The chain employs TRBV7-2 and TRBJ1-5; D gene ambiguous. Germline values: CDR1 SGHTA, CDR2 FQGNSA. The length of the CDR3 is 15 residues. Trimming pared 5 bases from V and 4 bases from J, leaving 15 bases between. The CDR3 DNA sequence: TGTGCCAGCAGCCCTCCAGCAGGAATAAATCAGCCCCAGCATTTT. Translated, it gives CASSPPAGINQPQHF.

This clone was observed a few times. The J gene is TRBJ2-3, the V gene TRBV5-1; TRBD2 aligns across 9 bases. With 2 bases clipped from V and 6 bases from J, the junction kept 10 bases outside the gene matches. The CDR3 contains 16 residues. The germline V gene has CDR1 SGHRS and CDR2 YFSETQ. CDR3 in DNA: TGCGCCAGCAGCTTAGGCGCGCGGGAGGGCCGTGATACGCAGTATTTT. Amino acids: CASSLGAREGRDTQYF.

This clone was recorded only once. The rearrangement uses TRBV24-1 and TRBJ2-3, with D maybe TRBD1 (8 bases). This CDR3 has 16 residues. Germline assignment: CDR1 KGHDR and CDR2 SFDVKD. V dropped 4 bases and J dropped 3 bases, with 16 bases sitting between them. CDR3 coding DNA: TGTGCCACCAGTGAATACAGGGGGGGGAAGACAGATACGCAGTATTTT. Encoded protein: CATSEYRGGKTDTQYF.

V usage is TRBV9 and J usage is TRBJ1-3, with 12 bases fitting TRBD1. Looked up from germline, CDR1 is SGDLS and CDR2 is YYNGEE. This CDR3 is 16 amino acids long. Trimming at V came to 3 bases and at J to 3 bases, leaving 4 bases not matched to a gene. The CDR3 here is CASSAGQGAGGNTIYF. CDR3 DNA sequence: TGTGCCAGCAGCGCGGGACAGGGGGCAGGTGGAAACACCATATATTTT. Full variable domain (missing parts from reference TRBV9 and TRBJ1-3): DSGVTQTPKHLITATGQRVTLRCSPRSGDLSVYWYQQSLDQGLQFLIQYYNGEERAKGNILERFSAQQFPDLHSELNLSSLELGDSALYFCASSAGQGAGGNTIYFGEGSWLTVV.